This T cell receptor (beta chain) was captured in a study of early T cells in non-severe SARS-CoV-2 infection. Background on the study: Sequencing targeted bulk RNA from unsorted whole blood, leaving chains unpaired. General observations from the study: Anti-spike CD8 responses were favored by VDJdb matching, which missed private and CD4 specificities.

Individual cDNA molecules were tagged with unique molecular identifiers, the study reported. A single record per CDR3 protein comes from TCRdb applying MiXCR to the 5' RACE reads. The repertoire holds 26,000 or so distinct CDR3 sequences, with about 4.3% as singletons. This clonotype has a count of ten or more. Its matching antigen is unknown. Sequenced material: whole blood, taken at baseline. This receptor was obtained from an adult who was a healthcare worker with PCR-confirmed SARS-CoV-2 infection or an uninfected control (not recorded which).

The CDR3 nucleotides read TGTGCCAGCAGTTACCCCCCCCCGGGACGGGGAAGTACTGAAGCTTTCTTT. This translates into CASSYPPPGRGSTEAFF. This chain links TRBV6-6 with TRBJ1-1; D perhaps matches TRBD1 (5 bases). Germline CDR1 is MNHNY and CDR2 is SVGAGI (reference sequence). The V gene lost 2 bases and the J gene lost 5 bases, with 21 bases spanning the gap. This CDR3 contains 17 residues.